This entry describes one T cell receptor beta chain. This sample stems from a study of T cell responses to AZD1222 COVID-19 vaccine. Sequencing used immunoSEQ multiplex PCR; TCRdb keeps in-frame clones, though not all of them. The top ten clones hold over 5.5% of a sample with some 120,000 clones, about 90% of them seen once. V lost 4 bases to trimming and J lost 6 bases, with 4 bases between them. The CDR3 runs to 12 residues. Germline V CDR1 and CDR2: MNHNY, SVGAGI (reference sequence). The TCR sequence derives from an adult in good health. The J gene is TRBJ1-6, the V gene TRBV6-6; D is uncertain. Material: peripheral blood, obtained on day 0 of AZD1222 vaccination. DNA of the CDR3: TGTGCCAGCAGTTCGGCTAATTCACCCCTCCACTTT. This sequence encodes CASSSANSPLHF.